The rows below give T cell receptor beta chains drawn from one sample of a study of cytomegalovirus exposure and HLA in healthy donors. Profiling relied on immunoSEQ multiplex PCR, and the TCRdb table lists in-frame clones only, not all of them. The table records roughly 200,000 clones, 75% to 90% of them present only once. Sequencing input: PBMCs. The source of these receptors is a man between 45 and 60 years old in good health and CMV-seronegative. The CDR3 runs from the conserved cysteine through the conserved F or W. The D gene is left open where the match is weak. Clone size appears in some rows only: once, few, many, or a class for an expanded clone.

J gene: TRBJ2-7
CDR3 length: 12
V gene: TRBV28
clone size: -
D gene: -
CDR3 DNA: TGTGCCAGCAGTTCTCCGTCCTACGAGCAGTACTTC
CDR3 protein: CASSSPSYEQYF

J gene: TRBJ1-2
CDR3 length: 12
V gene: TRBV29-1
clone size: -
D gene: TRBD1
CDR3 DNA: TGCAGCGTAGGACAGGGGAGATATGGCTACACCTTC
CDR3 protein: CSVGQGRYGYTF

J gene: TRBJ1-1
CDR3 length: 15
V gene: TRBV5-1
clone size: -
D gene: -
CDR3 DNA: TGCGCCAGCGGGCCAGGGGACGCAGGTTATACTGAAGCTTTCTTT
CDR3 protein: CASGPGDAGYTEAFF

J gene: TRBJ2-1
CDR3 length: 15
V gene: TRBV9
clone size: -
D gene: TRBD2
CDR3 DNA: TGTGCCAGCAGCTTTAGCGGGGGGGGCCTCAATGAGCAGTTCTTC
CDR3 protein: CASSFSGGGLNEQFF

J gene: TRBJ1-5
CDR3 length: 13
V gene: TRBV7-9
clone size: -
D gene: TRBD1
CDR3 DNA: TGTGCCAGCACCAGGGGGAGCAATCAGCCCCAGCATTTT
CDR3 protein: CASTRGSNQPQHF

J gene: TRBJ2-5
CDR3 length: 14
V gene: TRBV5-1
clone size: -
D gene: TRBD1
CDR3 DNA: TGCGCCAGCAGTCCCGACAGGGAGTTAGAGACCCAGTACTTC
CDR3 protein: CASSPDRELETQYF

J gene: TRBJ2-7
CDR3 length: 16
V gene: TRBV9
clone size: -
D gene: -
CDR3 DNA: TGTGCCAGCAGCCTAGTGGCAGGGATCTCCATCGGCGAGCAGTACTTC
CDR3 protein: CASSLVAGISIGEQYF

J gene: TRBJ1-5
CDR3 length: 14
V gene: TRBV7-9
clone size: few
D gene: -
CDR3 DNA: TGTGCCAGCAGCTCCGGGACACCACTTCAGCCCCAGCATTTT
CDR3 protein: CASSSGTPLQPQHF

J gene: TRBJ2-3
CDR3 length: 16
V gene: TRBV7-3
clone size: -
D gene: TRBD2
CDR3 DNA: TGTGCCAGCAGCTCTCAACCGGGACTAGTCACAGATACGCAGTATTTT
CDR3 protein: CASSSQPGLVTDTQYF

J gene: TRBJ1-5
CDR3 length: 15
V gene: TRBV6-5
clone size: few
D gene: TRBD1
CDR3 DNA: TGTGCCAGCAGTTCCGCAGGGGGAGGCAATCAGCCCCAGCATTTT
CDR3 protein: CASSSAGGGNQPQHF

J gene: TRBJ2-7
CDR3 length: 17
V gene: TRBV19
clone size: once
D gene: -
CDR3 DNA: TGTGCCAGTAGTACAGGGGGGTACCGGGACAGCTCCTACGAGCAGTACTTC
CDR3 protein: CASSTGGYRDSSYEQYF

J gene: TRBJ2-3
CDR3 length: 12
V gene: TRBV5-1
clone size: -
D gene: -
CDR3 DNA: TGCGCCAGCAGCTTGGTCGAGTCCTTCCAGTATTTT
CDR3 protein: CASSLVESFQYF

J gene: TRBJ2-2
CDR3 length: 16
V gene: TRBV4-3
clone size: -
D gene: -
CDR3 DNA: TGCGCCAGCAGCCAAGAAGGAAACTACAACACCGGGGAGCTGTTTTTT
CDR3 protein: CASSQEGNYNTGELFF

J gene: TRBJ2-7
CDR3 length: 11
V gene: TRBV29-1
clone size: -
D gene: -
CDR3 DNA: TGCAGCGTCGCTACAGAGTACGAGCAGTACTTC
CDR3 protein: CSVATEYEQYF

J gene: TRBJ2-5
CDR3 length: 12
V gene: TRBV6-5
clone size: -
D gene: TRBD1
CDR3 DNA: TGTGCCAGCGGACAGGGGGCGGAGACCCAGTACTTC
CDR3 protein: CASGQGAETQYF

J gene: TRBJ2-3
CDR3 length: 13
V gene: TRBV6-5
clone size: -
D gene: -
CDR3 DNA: TGTGCCAGCAGTCGCACTAGGCGGGACGCGCAGTATTTT
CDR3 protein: CASSRTRRDAQYF

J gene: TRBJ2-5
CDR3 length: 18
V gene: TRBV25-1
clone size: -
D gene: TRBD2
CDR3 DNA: TGTGCCAGCAGTGAATTTAGAGGACTAGCGGGAGGACAAGAGACCCAGTACTTC
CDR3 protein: CASSEFRGLAGGQETQYF

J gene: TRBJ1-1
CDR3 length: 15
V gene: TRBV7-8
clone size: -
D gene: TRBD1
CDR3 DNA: TGTGCCAGCAGCCCCAGGACAGGGGTAAACACTGAAGCTTTCTTT
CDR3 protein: CASSPRTGVNTEAFF

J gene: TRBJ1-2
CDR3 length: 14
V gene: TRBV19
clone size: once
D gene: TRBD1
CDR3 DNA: TGTGCCAGTATTCCGGACAGGCAGGCCTATGGCTACACCTTC
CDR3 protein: CASIPDRQAYGYTF

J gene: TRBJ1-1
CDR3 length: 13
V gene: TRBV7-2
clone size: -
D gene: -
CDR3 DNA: TGTGCCAGCAGGGCGGGGGTGAACACTGAAGCTTTCTTT
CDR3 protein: CASRAGVNTEAFF

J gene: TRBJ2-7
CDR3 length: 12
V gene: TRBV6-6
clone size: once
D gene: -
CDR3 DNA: TGTGCCAGCAGTTCAACAGTCCTCGAGCAGTACTTC
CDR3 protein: CASSSTVLEQYF

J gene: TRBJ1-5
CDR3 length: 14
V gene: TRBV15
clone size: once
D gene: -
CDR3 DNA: TGTGCCACCAGCAGAGGGACAGGCAATCAGCCCCAGCATTTT
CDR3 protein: CATSRGTGNQPQHF

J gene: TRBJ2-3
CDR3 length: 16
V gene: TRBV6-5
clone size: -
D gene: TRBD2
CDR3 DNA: TGTGCCAGCAGTTCTTCTAGCGGGGGGGCCCATTCAGCGCAGTATTTT
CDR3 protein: CASSSSSGGAHSAQYF

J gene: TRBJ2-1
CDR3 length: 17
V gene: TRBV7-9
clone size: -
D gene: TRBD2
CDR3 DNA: TGTGCCAGCACCTCAAGGGGGGTAGCGGGGCGTATTGAAGAGCAGTTCTTC
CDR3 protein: CASTSRGVAGRIEEQFF

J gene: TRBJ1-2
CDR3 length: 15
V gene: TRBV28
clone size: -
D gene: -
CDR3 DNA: TGTGCCAGCAGTTCCCCCGGAGGCCAAGCCCATGGCTACACCTTC
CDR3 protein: CASSSPGGQAHGYTF

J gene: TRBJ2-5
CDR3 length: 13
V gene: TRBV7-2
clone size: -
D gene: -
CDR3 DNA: TGTGCCAGCAGCTTAGACCCGGGGGAGACCCAGTACTTC
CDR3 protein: CASSLDPGETQYF

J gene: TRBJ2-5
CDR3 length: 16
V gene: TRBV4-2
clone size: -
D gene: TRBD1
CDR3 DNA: TGTGCCAGCAGCCAAGCAGGGACAGCCCCCCAAGAGACCCAGTACTTC
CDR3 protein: CASSQAGTAPQETQYF

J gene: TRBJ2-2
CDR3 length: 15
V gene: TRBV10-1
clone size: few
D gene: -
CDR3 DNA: TGCGCCAGGAGTCCAAAAGAGGAGAACACCGGGGAGCTGTTTTTT
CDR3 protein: CARSPKEENTGELFF

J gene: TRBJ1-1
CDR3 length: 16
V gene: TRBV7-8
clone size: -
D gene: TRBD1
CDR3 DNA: TGTGCCAGCAGCTGGGGACAGGGAAGGAGTAACACTGAAGCTTTCTTT
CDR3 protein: CASSWGQGRSNTEAFF

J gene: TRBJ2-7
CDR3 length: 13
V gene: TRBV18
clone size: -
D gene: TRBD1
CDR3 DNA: TGTGCCAGCTCCCCGGACAGGGTCTACGAGCAGTACTTC
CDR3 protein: CASSPDRVYEQYF

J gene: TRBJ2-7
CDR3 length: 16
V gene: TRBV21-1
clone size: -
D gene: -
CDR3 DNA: TGTGCCAGCAGCAAAGCGCTAGCGGGGGTCTTCTGGGAGCAGTACTTC
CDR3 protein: CASSKALAGVFWEQYF

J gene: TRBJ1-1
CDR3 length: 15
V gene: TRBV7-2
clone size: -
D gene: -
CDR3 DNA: TGTGCCAGCAGCTTAGCACAGGGTGGGAACACTGAAGCTTTCTTT
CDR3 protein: CASSLAQGGNTEAFF

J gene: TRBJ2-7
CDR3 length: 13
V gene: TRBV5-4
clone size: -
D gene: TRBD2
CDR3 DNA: TGTGCCAGCAGGAGGCTAGCGGCTGGCGAGCAGTACTTC
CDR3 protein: CASRRLAAGEQYF

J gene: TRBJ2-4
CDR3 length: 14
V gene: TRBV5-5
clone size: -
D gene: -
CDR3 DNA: TGTGCCAGCACTACCGGACAAATTCTAAACATTCAGTACTTC
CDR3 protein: CASTTGQILNIQYF

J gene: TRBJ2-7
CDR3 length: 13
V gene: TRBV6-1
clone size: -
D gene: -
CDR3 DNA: TGTGCCAGCAGTGAGACGGGAGACCGCGAGCAGTACTTC
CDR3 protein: CASSETGDREQYF

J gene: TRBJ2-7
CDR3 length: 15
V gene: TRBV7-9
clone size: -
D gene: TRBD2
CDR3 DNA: TGTGCCAGCAGCCCCCTTCAAGCGGGACTCTACGAGCAGTACTTC
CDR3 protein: CASSPLQAGLYEQYF

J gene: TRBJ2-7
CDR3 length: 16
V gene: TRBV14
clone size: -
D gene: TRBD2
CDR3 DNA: TGTGCCAGCAGCCATTGGACTAGCGGGGGCGGGGGCGAGCAGTACTTC
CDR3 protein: CASSHWTSGGGGEQYF

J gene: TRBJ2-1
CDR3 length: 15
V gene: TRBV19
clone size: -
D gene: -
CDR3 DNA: TGTGCCAGTAGTATAGTGGGCGCCTCCTACAATGAGCAGTTCTTC
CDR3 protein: CASSIVGASYNEQFF

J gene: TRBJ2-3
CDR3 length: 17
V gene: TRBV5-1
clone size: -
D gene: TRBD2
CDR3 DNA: TGCGCCAGCAGCTTGGAAGGTAGCGGGAGAGGCGCAGATACGCAGTATTTT
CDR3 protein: CASSLEGSGRGADTQYF

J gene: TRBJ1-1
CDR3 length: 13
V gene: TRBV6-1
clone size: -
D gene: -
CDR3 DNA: TGTGCCAGCAGTGAAATCGGGGACACTGAAGCTTTCTTT
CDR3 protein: CASSEIGDTEAFF

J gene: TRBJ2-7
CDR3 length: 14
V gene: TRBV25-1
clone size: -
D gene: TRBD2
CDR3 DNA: TGTGCCAGCAGTGCTAGCGGGAGGAGCTACGAGCAGTACTTC
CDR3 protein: CASSASGRSYEQYF

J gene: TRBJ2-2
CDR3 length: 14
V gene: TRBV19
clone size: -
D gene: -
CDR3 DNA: TGTGCCAGTAGTATGGGGACAAACACCGGGGAGCTGTTTTTT
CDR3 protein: CASSMGTNTGELFF

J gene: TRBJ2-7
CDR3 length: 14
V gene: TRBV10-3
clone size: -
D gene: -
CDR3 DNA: TGTGCCATCAGTCCGGACTTTTCCCCCTACGAGCAGTACTTC
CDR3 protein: CAISPDFSPYEQYF

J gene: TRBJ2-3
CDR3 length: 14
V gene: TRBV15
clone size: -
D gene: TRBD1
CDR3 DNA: TGTGCCACCAGCAGCAGACAGGGATCAGATACGCAGTATTTT
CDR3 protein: CATSSRQGSDTQYF

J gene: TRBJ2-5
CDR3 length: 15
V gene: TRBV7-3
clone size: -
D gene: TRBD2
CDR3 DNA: TGTGCCAGCAGCTTGAGCGGGGGCTTCCAAGAGACCCAGTACTTC
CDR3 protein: CASSLSGGFQETQYF

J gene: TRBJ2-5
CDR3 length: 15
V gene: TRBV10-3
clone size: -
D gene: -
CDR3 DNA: TGTGCCATCAGTGAGGGACAGTCGAGCCAAGAGACCCAGTACTTC
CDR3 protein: CAISEGQSSQETQYF

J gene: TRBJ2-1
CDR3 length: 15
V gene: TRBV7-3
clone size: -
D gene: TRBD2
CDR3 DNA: TGTGCCAGCAGCTTTAGCGGGGAAGGCGACAATGAGCAGTTCTTC
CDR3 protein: CASSFSGEGDNEQFF

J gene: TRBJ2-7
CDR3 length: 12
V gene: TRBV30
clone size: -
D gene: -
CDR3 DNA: TGTGCCTGGAGTGTATTCCAGTACGAGCAGTACTTC
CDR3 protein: CAWSVFQYEQYF

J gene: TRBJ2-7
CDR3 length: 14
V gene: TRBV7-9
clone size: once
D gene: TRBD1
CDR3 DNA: TGTGCCAGCAGCTTACAAGGACAGGGAAGCGAGCAGTACTTC
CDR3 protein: CASSLQGQGSEQYF

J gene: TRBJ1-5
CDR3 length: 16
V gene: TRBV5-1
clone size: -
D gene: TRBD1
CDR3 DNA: TGCGCCAGCAGCTTGACCACAGGGGGCCCCAATCAGCCCCAGCATTTT
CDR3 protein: CASSLTTGGPNQPQHF

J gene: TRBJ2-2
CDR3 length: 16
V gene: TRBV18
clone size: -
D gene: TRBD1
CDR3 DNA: TGTGCCAGCTCGAAGGGACAGGGAGAAGTCGCCGGGGAGCTGTTTTTT
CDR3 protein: CASSKGQGEVAGELFF

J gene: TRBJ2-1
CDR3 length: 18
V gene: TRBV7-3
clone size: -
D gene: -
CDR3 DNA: TGTGCCAGCAGCCCGATCACCGGGGGGCGGTCGGGCTACAATGAGCAGTTCTTC
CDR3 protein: CASSPITGGRSGYNEQFF

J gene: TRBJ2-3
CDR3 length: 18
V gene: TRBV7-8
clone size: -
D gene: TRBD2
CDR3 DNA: TGTGCCAGCAGCTTACCGCTCCGGACTAGCGGGACTATTCGTACGCAGTATTTT
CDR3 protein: CASSLPLRTSGTIRTQYF

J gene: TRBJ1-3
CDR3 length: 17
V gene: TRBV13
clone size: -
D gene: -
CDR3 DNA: TGTGCCAGCAGCTTAGGCCTCGGCGGTCCCTCTGGAAACACCATATATTTT
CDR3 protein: CASSLGLGGPSGNTIYF

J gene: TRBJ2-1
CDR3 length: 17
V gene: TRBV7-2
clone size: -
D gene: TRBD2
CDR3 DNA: TGTGCCAGCACCGACTCGGGACTAGCGGGGGGTTCTGCTGAGCAGTTCTTC
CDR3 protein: CASTDSGLAGGSAEQFF

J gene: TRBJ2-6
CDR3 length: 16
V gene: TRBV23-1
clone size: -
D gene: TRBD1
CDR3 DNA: TGCGCCAGCACGTCCAGGGGGCGTTCTGGGGCCAACGTCCTGACTTTC
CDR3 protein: CASTSRGRSGANVLTF

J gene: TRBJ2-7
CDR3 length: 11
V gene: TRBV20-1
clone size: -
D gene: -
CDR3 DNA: TGCAGTGCTAGAGATGGAGGCAAGCAGTACTTC
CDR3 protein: CSARDGGKQYF

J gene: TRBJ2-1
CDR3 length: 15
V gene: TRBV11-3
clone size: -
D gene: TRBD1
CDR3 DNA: TGTGCCAGCTCTAGGGGGGGACAGGGTTCTAATGAGCAGTTCTTC
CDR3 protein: CASSRGGQGSNEQFF

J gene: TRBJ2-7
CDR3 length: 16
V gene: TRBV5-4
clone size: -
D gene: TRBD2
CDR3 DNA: TGTGCCAGCAGCTTGCGAGCGGGAGTGGGGGTACGAGAGCAGTACTTC
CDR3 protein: CASSLRAGVGVREQYF

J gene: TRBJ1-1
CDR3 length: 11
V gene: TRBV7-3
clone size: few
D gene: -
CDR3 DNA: TGTGCCAGCAAATCCCCTCGAGGAGCTTTCTTT
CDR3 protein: CASKSPRGAFF